The 4 T cell receptor beta chains below were found in one sample sequenced in a study of beta chain features in type 1 diabetes. Expressed TCRB transcripts were sequenced after all isolated RNA was converted to cDNA. Some clones are missing from TCRdb's copy, which holds only in-frame ones; the method was immunoSEQ multiplex PCR. The sample yields about 130,000 clones, about 10% seen once. Sequencing was done on a sample of central memory CD4+ T cells from blood. Every receptor here comes from a man between 18 and 29 years old in good health.

This chain joins TRBV18 and TRBJ1-2, with 7 bases identical to TRBD1. Germline loops: CDR1 KGHSH, CDR2 LQKENI. This CDR3 has 14 amino acids. With 3 bases clipped from V and 2 bases from J, the junction kept 3 bases outside the gene matches. This CDR3 reads CASSPAGGNYGYTF. CDR3 coding DNA: TGTGCCAGCTCACCGGCAGGGGGAAACTATGGCTACACCTTC.

This chain links TRBV7-9 with TRBJ2-3; 8 bases agree with TRBD1. The CDR3 runs to 16 residues. Trimming at V came to 3 bases and at J to 5 bases, leaving 10 bases not matched to a gene. Looked up from germline, CDR1 is SEHNR and CDR2 is FQNEAQ (reference sequence). This CDR3 reads CASSLLGQGAVDTQYF. The DNA for the CDR3 is TGTGCCAGCAGCTTGTTGGGGCAGGGGGCTGTAGATACGCAGTATTTT.

In this sample, this clone turned up a few times. The chain carries TRBV27 and TRBJ1-6, with D unresolved. CDR1 MNHEY and CDR2 SMNVEV come from the germline V gene (reference sequence). The CDR3 extends over 14 amino acids. With 6 bases removed from V and 6 bases from J, the gap between germline ends came to 12 bases. This CDR3 is CASSSGFGNSPLHF. CDR3 nucleotide sequence: TGTGCCAGCAGCTCGGGGTTTGGTAATTCACCCCTCCACTTT.

V gene TRBV5-1 combines with J gene TRBJ1-2, with a tentative D call TRBD1 (6 bases). Trimming cost V 0 bases and J 6 bases, with 15 bases left between them. The germline V gene has CDR1 SGHRS and CDR2 YFSETQ. This CDR3 spans 15 amino acids. The CDR3: CASSLGQESYDGYTF. DNA of the CDR3: TGCGCCAGCAGCTTGGGACAGGAAAGCTATGATGGCTACACCTTC.